The sequence of this T cell receptor (beta chain) was determined in a study of T cell changes during pregnancy in multiple sclerosis (dated by TCRdb to 2018 to 2020). Looking at the study overall: The study looked at changes in the T cell repertoire across pregnancy in women with multiple sclerosis.

CDR1 and CDR2 are read off the germline V gene as MNHEY and SVGAGI. The CDR3 contains 11 residues, cysteine and phenylalanine counted. The entry retains the CDR3 DNA only, 33 bases that are in frame from base 1. V is reduced by 8 bases and J by 11 bases, leaving a spacing of 15 bases between them. Library generation was performed with the immunoSEQ multiplex PCR assay. Here the immuneACCESS table is served through TCRdb, limited to in-frame sequences with V and J called. Missing clones are a known gap in these copies; in checked studies unresolved V genes cover under half, and the rest lacks a known reason. Within this sample are around 34,000 clones, with roughly nine tenths of them counted one time only. Approximately 12% of the sample lies in the top ten. To note about this clone: Its antigen has not been determined. The record has no base qualities; no much larger clone is one base away.

This clonotype was sampled from a female donor with multiple sclerosis, enrolled in a pregnancy study. The chain couples TRBV6-5 to TRBJ1-2; the D segment cannot be called with confidence. The sequencing used CD8+ T cells from peripheral blood mononuclear cells, collected before pregnancy. CDR3 protein: CASRAGRRYTF. The nucleotides read TGTGCCAGCCGCGCCGGCCGGAGATACACCTTC.